A single sample is the source of the 30 T cell receptor beta chains below, sequenced in a study of T cells in Graves' hyperthyroidism and ophthalmopathy. The CDR3 regions of TCR beta were amplified from RNA transcripts. The HTBI primer set was used in a first-round RT-PCR of the TCR CDR3. TCRdb re-called the multiplex PCR reads through MiXCR, storing one row per CDR3 protein. The sample includes approximately 740,000 distinct CDR3 sequences, less than 15% of them seen just once. The specimen sequenced was blood. The receptors stem from a woman aged 18-30 years with Graves' hyperthyroidism.

This clonotype was found a few times. The chain combines TRBV28 with TRBJ2-4; 9 nucleotides align to TRBD2. The V and J ends lost 6 bases and 11 bases, in that order; junction bases with no gene match: 5. The germline CDR1 and CDR2 sequences are MDHEN and SYDVKM. The CDR3 has 12 amino acids. The DNA of the CDR3 is TGTGCCAGCAGGGGGACTAGCTCCTTTCAGTACTTC. Amino acids: CASRGTSSFQYF.

This clonotype showed up just a few times. The genes are TRBV6-5 and TRBJ2-3; 8 bases match TRBD2. After removal of 2 bases from V and 4 bases from J, the junction contained 5 bases not matched to a gene. The germline V gene encodes CDR1 MNHEY and CDR2 SVGAGI. This CDR3 contains 15 residues. CDR3 nucleotides: TGTGCCAGCAGTTACATCGCCGGGGGGGCAGATACGCAGTATTTT. It encodes CASSYIAGGADTQYF.

CDR3 in amino acids: CASSQALRQLDGYTF. The CDR3 DNA sequence: TGCGCCAGCAGCCAAGCCCTTCGGCAGCTCGATGGCTACACCTTC. V and J are TRBV4-3 and TRBJ1-2; no clear D. The V and J ends lost 1 base and 6 bases respectively, with 15 bases between them. The CDR3 has 15 residues. Germline V CDR1 and CDR2: LGHNA, YSLEER.

The chain couples TRBV18 to TRBJ2-7; D is uncertain. CDR1 and CDR2 (germline): KGHSH, LQKENI. CDR3 length: 14 residues. Trimming took 1 base from V and 3 from J, leaving 10 bases between them. The CDR3 region is CASSPLDTNYEQYF. In nucleotides, the CDR3 is TGTGCCAGCTCACCACTTGACACGAACTACGAGCAGTACTTC. The full variable domain, in which reference TRBV18 and TRBJ2-7 provide the parts outside the CDR3, is NAGVMQNPRHLVRRRGQEARLRCSPMKGHSHVYWYRQLPEEGLKFMVYLQKENIIDESGMPKERFSAEFPKEGPSILRIQQVVRGDSAAYFCASSPLDTNYEQYFGPGTRLTVT.

The chain combines TRBV5-1 with TRBJ2-3; D is tentatively TRBD1 or TRBD2 (7 bases each). Per germline, CDR1 SGHRS and CDR2 YFSETQ. The CDR3 is 15 residues long. Trimming removed 0 bases at V and 4 bases at J, with 12 bases between. In nucleotides, the CDR3 is TGCGCCAGCAGCTTGGGACAGGGAGGGGCAGATACGCAGTATTTT. Residues: CASSLGQGGADTQYF.

This clonotype was seen only a few times. The gene calls are TRBV10-3 and TRBJ2-5; the match to TRBD2 covers 7 bases. Trimming took 4 bases from V and 1 from J; bases not matched to a gene: 3. Germline-derived CDR1 and CDR2 are ENHRY and SYGVKD. The CDR3 totals 14 residues. Here the CDR3 reads CAISAGGPQETQYF. Written as DNA, the CDR3 is TGTGCCATCAGTGCGGGGGGTCCCCAAGAGACCCAGTACTTC.

This clonotype was detected many times. The chain joins TRBV15 to TRBJ1-1; tentative D call: TRBD1 (5 bases). V lost 0 bases, J lost 7 bases, and 9 bases lay in between. The CDR3 runs to 13 residues. Germline V gives CDR1 LNHNV, CDR2 YYDKDF (reference sequence). This CDR3 reads CATSRDMTVEAFF. The CDR3 DNA reads as TGTGCCACCAGCAGAGATATGACAGTTGAAGCTTTCTTT.

The table lists this clonotype with many counts. This chain uses TRBV6-2 or TRBV6-3 with TRBJ1-3, with no clear D. The V and J ends lost 4 bases and 0 bases respectively, with 10 bases between them. The CDR3 consists of 15 residues. Germline CDR1 is MNHEY and CDR2 is SVGEGT. For the CDR3, the DNA is TGTGCCAGCAGTTCCCGAGGCAACTCTGGAAACACCATATATTTT. Its translation is CASSSRGNSGNTIYF.

This clonotype occurred many times. The V gene is TRBV7-8, the J gene TRBJ2-5; TRBD2 matches at 10 bases. CDR1 SGHVS and CDR2 FQNEAQ come from the germline V gene. The CDR3 consists of 14 residues. The V and J ends lost 4 bases and 5 bases, in that order; junction bases with no gene match: 4. CDR3 nucleotide sequence: TGTGCCAGCAGCTCGCTAGCGGGAGTGGAGACCCAGTACTTC. Protein sequence: CASSSLAGVETQYF.

This clonotype was counted ten times or more. The chain has TRBV18 and TRBJ2-1, with a possible D match to TRBD2 (6 bases). Germline V gene data show CDR1 as KGHSH and CDR2 as LQKENI. V shed 2 bases and J shed 0 bases, with 11 bases lying between them. The CDR3 loop spans 16 amino acids. CDR3 sequence reads: CASSPTGVPSYNEQFF. CDR3 sequence (DNA): TGTGCCAGCTCACCAACGGGAGTTCCCTCCTACAATGAGCAGTTCTTC.

This clonotype was recorded many times. This sequence joins TRBV18 and TRBJ1-1; 7 positions agree with TRBD1. This CDR3 has 13 amino acids. The J segment lost 3 bases and the V segment lost 5 bases, leaving 3 bases of the junction unmatched. The germline CDR1 and CDR2 sequences are KGHSH and LQKENI. CDR3 nucleotides: TGTGCCAGCTCAACAGGGGTCTACACTGAAGCTTTCTTT. It encodes CASSTGVYTEAFF.

This clonotype was recorded at least ten times. V and J are TRBV7-2 and TRBJ2-1; 8 positions match TRBD2. The CDR3 length is 17 residues. V lost 5 bases, J lost 6 bases, and 15 bases stayed unmatched. CDR1 is SGHTA, CDR2 FQGNSA, per germline. CDR3 DNA sequence: TGTGCCAGCAGCCCCCCGCCGACTAGCGTACTAAGCAATGAGCAGTTCTTC. Encoded protein: CASSPPPTSVLSNEQFF. Filled out from reference TRBV7-2 and TRBJ2-1, the complete variable domain reads GAGVSQSPSNKVTEKGKDVELRCDPISGHTALYWYRQSLGQGLEFLIYFQGNSAPDKSGLPSDRFSAERTGGSVSTLTIQRTQQEDSAVYLCASSPPPTSVLSNEQFFGPGTRLTVL.

CDR3: CASSQSIDTEAFF. CDR3 DNA sequence: TGTGCCAGCAGCCAATCGATTGACACTGAAGCTTTCTTT. V gene TRBV16 combines with J gene TRBJ1-1, with unresolved D. V lost 0 bases, J lost 3 bases, and 5 bases lay in between. CDR1 is KGHSY, CDR2 FQNENV, per germline. This CDR3 spans 13 amino acids.

This clonotype was counted at least ten times. The chain links TRBV28 to TRBJ1-1; maybe TRBD1 (5 bases). Germline assignment: CDR1 MDHEN and CDR2 SYDVKM. The CDR3 extends over 15 amino acids. V lost 3 bases and J 6 bases, leaving 17 bases between the germline ends. The CDR3 DNA reads as TGTGCCAGCAGTTTTGAGACGGGGGGGGGGGCTGAAGCTTTCTTT. As protein: CASSFETGGGAEAFF.

The chain recombines TRBV28 with TRBJ1-5; TRBD1 agrees at 7 bases. The V segment lost 5 bases and the J segment 9 bases; nucleotides outside the gene matches: 13. Germline V gene data show CDR1 as MDHEN and CDR2 as SYDVKM. The CDR3 sequence is 15 residues long. In DNA, the CDR3 is TGTGCCAGCAGTGTAGGACAGGCGGGATTTTGGCCCCAGCATTTT. It is translated as CASSVGQAGFWPQHF.

A few counts support this clonotype. The CDR3: CAISEPPGKRTDTQYF. The CDR3 DNA reads as TGTGCCATCAGTGAGCCTCCGGGGAAACGCACAGATACGCAGTATTTT. V is TRBV10-3 and J is TRBJ2-3; D is possibly TRBD2 (5 bases). Trimming stripped 2 bases from V and 1 base from J, with 13 bases between. CDR1 is ENHRY and CDR2 is SYGVKD in the germline V gene. The CDR3 length is 16 residues.

In its sample, this clonotype was seen many times. The V call is TRBV2, the J call TRBJ1-5; tentatively, D is TRBD1 (5 bases). The germline V gene encodes CDR1 SNHLY and CDR2 FYNNEI. V was shortened by 4 bases and J by 5 bases, with 12 bases between the two germline ends. This CDR3 comprises 14 residues. The CDR3: CASSAGRVDQPQHF. In DNA, the CDR3 is TGTGCCAGCAGTGCCGGCAGGGTGGATCAGCCCCAGCATTTT.

The V and J genes are TRBV27 and TRBJ2-7; perhaps D is TRBD1 or TRBD2 (6 bases each). Germline V gene data show CDR1 as MNHEY and CDR2 as SMNVEV (reference sequence). The CDR3 totals 14 residues. The ends were cut back, 7 bases at V and 10 bases at J, with 23 bases in the middle. The CDR3 region is CASKLSDSRGRQYF. For the CDR3, the DNA is TGTGCCAGCAAGTTATCTGACTCTCGGGGGCGACAGTACTTC.

Only a few counts were recorded for this clonotype. The chain carries TRBV5-1 and TRBJ2-2; 7 bases are shared with TRBD2. Trimming at V came to 3 bases and at J to 6 bases, leaving 8 bases not matched to a gene. CDR3 length equals 15 residues. Germline V gene data show CDR1 as SGHRS and CDR2 as YFSETQ. CDR3 bases: TGCGCCAGCAGCTCCGGGACTACAGTATCCGGGGAGCTGTTTTTT. It is translated as CASSSGTTVSGELFF.

This clonotype was seen more than once but under ten times. The chain is built from TRBV19 and TRBJ1-5; perhaps TRBD1 as D (6 bases). V lost 6 bases to trimming and J lost 5 bases, with 14 bases between them. The germline gives CDR1 LNHDA, CDR2 SQIVND (reference sequence). The CDR3 has 14 amino acids. This chain's CDR3 is CASSPWAGDQPQHF. For the CDR3, the DNA is TGTGCCAGTAGCCCGTGGGCAGGGGATCAGCCCCAGCATTTT.

This clonotype was seen ten or more times. This chain links TRBV2 with TRBJ2-7, with 8 bases identical to TRBD2. Germline V CDR1 and CDR2: SNHLY, FYNNEI. Trimming removed 5 bases from V and 4 bases from J; junction bases left unmatched: 13. The CDR3 contains 16 residues. CDR3 sequence reads: CASSYILSGDFYEQYF. In DNA, the CDR3 is TGTGCCAGCAGTTACATACTTAGCGGGGATTTTTACGAGCAGTACTTC.

The chain combines TRBV29-1 with TRBJ1-2; D is ambiguous. The CDR3 contains 13 residues. V was trimmed by 7 bases and J by 5 bases, leaving 17 bases between them. Looked up from germline, CDR1 is SQVTM and CDR2 is ANQGSEA. Written as DNA, the CDR3 is TGCAGCGCCTGGGGAGTCGGAAGGTATGGCTACACCTTC. As protein: CSAWGVGRYGYTF.

In regard to this clonotype: In this CDR3 the conserved last residue, phenylalanine or tryptophan, is missing, so a read error is likely. CDR3: CASRLGSGSPLHL. The CDR3 bases are TGTGCCAGCAGGTTGGGGTCAGGGTCACCCCTCCACTTA. This rearrangement joins TRBV7-2 to TRBJ1-6; weak D call: TRBD1 (5 bases). The V end lost 6 bases, the J end lost 10 bases, and 13 bases lay between the germline ends. CDR1 is SGHTA, CDR2 FQGNSA, per germline. The CDR3 covers 13 residues.

This clonotype was picked up many times. This chain uses TRBV20-1 with TRBJ2-3; 7 nucleotides match TRBD2. The CDR3 is made up of 12 amino acids. The V and J ends lost 3 bases and 8 bases, in that order; junction bases with no gene match: 5. The germline gives CDR1 DFQATT, CDR2 SNEGSKA (reference sequence). This CDR3 reads CSASLAGVTQYF. In nucleotides, the CDR3 is TGCAGTGCTAGTTTGGCGGGAGTTACGCAGTATTTT.

The sample holds many counts of this clonotype. The V call is TRBV18, the J call TRBJ1-2; perhaps TRBD1 as D (6 bases). This CDR3 is 14 amino acids long. Germline loops: CDR1 KGHSH, CDR2 LQKENI. V was pared by 9 bases and J by 5 bases, with 19 bases between. CDR3 sequence reads: CASRRTEGFYGYTF. CDR3 nucleotide sequence: TGTGCCAGTAGGCGGACAGAGGGCTTTTATGGCTACACCTTC.

This clonotype was counted ten times or more. The V and J genes are TRBV30 and TRBJ1-3, with D possibly TRBD1 on 5 matching bases. This CDR3 region has 14 residues. Per the germline V gene, CDR1 is GTSNPN and CDR2 is SVGIG (reference sequence). V gave up 3 bases and J gave up 8 bases, with 17 bases separating them. The CDR3 sequence is CAWRTPGTFYTIYF. The CDR3 nucleotides are TGTGCCTGGAGGACACCGGGGACCTTCTACACCATATATTTT.

In this sample, this clonotype turned up many times. The chain has TRBV20-1 and TRBJ1-4, with 9 bases that match TRBD1. Germline loops: CDR1 DFQATT, CDR2 SNEGSKA (reference sequence). The trim removed 5 bases at V and 0 bases at J, leaving 10 bases unmatched. The CDR3 is 17 residues long. This CDR3 is CSASDRGSIATNEKLFF. CDR3 DNA sequence: TGCAGTGCTTCAGACAGGGGGAGTATTGCAACTAATGAAAAACTGTTTTTT.

This sequence joins TRBV9 and TRBJ2-1, with 9 bases identical to TRBD2. The length of the CDR3 is 15 residues. V shed 3 bases, J shed 8 bases, and the junction held 9 bases outside the gene matches. Germline V lookup: CDR1 SGDLS, CDR2 YYNGEE. This CDR3 reads CASSGSGRESDEQFF. CDR3 bases: TGTGCCAGCAGCGGTAGCGGGAGAGAGTCAGATGAGCAGTTCTTC.

This clonotype was observed a few times. V gene TRBV7-8 combines with J gene TRBJ1-3, with a possible D match to TRBD1 (6 bases). The CDR3 covers 16 residues. Germline V CDR1 and CDR2: SGHVS, FQNEAQ. The ends were cut back, 4 bases at V and 6 bases at J, with 19 bases in the middle. CDR3 in amino acids: CASSSAIGGLVNTIYF. CDR3 coding DNA: TGTGCCAGCAGCTCCGCCATCGGGGGGCTTGTAAACACCATATATTTT. Together with reference TRBV7-8 and TRBJ1-3, the CDR3 gives the full variable domain: GAGVSQSPRYKVAKRGQDVALRCDPISGHVSLFWYQQALGQGPEFLTYFQNEAQLDKSGLPSDRFFAERPEGSVSTLKIQRTQQEDSAVYLCASSSAIGGLVNTIYFGEGSWLTVV.

The chain joins TRBV4-2 to TRBJ1-1; D gene uncertain. The CDR3 covers 14 residues. V gave up 4 bases and J gave up 3 bases, with 12 bases separating them. CDR1 LGHNA and CDR2 YNFKEQ come from the germline V gene. The CDR3: CASSPPGWDTEAFF. CDR3 sequence (DNA): TGTGCCAGCAGCCCTCCAGGTTGGGACACTGAAGCTTTCTTT.